These T cell receptor beta chains were read from a single sample in a study of T cells after posttransplantation cyclophosphamide. The repertoire was sequenced with immunoSEQ multiplex PCR; TCRdb's copy has only in-frame clones and lacks some. This sample has 35,000 to 50,000 clones, with 90% found just once. The sequences come from PBMCs, collected about 62 days after allogeneic stem cell transplant with posttransplant cyclophosphamide. The receptors shown here come from a male patient aged 55 to 70 who received an allogeneic stem cell transplant from a related donor and was CMV-positive. A share of the T cells may be of graft donor origin. Each CDR3 is given with its conserved first and last residue. The order of the fields is J gene, clone size, V gene, D gene, CDR3 protein, CDR3 DNA. The D gene is left open where the match is weak. The listing skips clone size in some rows; elsewhere it reads once, few, many or a size class.

>TRBJ1-5|.|TRBV19|TRBD1
CASSPPQGGGQPQHF
TGTGCCAGTAGTCCACCTCAGGGGGGTGGTCAGCCCCAGCATTTT
>TRBJ2-5|.|TRBV15|TRBD1
CATSRPGTGKQETQYF
TGTGCCACCAGCAGACCCGGGACAGGGAAACAAGAGACCCAGTACTTC
>TRBJ1-2|once|TRBV7-9|.
CASSSGGPVYYTF
TGTGCCAGCAGCTCGGGGGGACCGGTTTACTACACCTTC
>TRBJ1-1|.|TRBV5-1|.
CASSLMTGGANTEAFF
TGCGCCAGCAGCTTAATGACAGGAGGTGCGAACACTGAAGCTTTCTTT
>TRBJ1-1|.|TRBV7-2|.
CASSRNRQETFF
TGTGCCAGCAGCCGGAATCGACAGGAGACTTTCTTT
>TRBJ2-2|.|TRBV27|.
CASMWGVTGELFF
TGTGCCAGCATGTGGGGGGTTACCGGGGAGCTGTTTTTT
>TRBJ1-2|.|TRBV30|.
CAWSVIGETYGYTF
TGTGCCTGGAGTGTGATCGGGGAGACATATGGCTACACCTTC
>TRBJ2-1|.|TRBV9|TRBD2
CASSVGLAGAYPYGEQFF
TGTGCCAGCAGCGTGGGACTAGCGGGGGCGTACCCGTACGGAGAGCAGTTCTTC
>TRBJ2-4|few|TRBV30|TRBD2
CACRLAGAYRAKNIQYF
TGTGCCTGCCGACTAGCGGGGGCGTATCGAGCCAAAAACATTCAGTACTTC
>TRBJ2-7|.|TRBV6-1|TRBD1
CASSEGGTGGYEQYF
TGTGCCAGCAGTGAAGGGGGGACAGGGGGGTACGAGCAGTACTTC
>TRBJ2-1|.|TRBV5-1|TRBD2
CASSLGLAGFDEQFF
TGCGCCAGCAGCTTAGGACTAGCGGGGTTCGATGAGCAGTTCTTC
>TRBJ2-5|.|TRBV19|.
CASSVPGIQETQYF
TGTGCCAGTAGTGTCCCGGGGATTCAAGAGACCCAGTACTTC
>TRBJ1-4|.|TRBV30|TRBD1
CAWSSQGPEKLFF
TGTGCCTGGAGTTCACAGGGGCCTGAAAAACTGTTTTTT
>TRBJ1-1|once|TRBV5-1|TRBD1
CASSEDRSRAFF
TGCGCCAGCAGCGAGGACAGGTCGAGGGCTTTCTTT
>TRBJ1-2|.|TRBV9|.
CASSARDYSNYGYTF
TGTGCCAGCAGCGCGCGGGACTACTCTAACTATGGCTACACCTTC
>TRBJ2-4|.|TRBV14|TRBD2
CASSHRGGGATNIQYF
TGTGCCAGCAGCCACAGAGGCGGGGGGGCCACAAACATTCAGTACTTC
>TRBJ1-4|.|TRBV18|.
CASSPREGLREKLFF
TGTGCCAGCTCACCAAGGGAGGGGCTACGGGAAAAACTGTTTTTT